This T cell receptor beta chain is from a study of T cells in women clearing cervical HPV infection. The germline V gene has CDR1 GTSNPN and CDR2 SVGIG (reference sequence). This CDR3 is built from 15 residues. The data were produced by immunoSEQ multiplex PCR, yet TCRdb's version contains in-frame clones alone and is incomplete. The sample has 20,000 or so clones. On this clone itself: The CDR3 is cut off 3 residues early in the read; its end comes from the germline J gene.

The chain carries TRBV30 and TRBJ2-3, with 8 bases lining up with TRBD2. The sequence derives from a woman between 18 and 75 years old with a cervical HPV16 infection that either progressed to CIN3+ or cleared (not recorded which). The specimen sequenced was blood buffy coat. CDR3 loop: CAWSVTAGGHETQYF. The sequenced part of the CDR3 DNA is TGTGCCTGGAGTGTAACGGCGGGAGGCCACGAGACG.